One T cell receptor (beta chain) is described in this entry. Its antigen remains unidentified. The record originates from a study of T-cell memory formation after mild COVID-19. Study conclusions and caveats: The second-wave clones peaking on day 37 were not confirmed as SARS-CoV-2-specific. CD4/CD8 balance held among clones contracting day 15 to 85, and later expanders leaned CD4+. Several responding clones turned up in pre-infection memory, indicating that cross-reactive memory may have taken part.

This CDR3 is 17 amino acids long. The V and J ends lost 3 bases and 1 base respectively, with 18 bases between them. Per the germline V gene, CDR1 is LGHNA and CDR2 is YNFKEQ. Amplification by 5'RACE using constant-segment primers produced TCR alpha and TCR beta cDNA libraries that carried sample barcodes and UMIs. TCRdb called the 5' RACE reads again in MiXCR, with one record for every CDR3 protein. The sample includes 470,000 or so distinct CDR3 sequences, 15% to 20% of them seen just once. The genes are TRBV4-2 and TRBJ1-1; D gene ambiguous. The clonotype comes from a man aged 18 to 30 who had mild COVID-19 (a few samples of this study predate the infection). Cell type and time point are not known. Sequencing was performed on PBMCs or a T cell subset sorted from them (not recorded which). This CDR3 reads CASSQPRWLSRNTEAFF. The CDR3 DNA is TGTGCCAGCAGCCAGCCCCGGTGGCTCTCGAGGAACACTGAAGCTTTCTTT.